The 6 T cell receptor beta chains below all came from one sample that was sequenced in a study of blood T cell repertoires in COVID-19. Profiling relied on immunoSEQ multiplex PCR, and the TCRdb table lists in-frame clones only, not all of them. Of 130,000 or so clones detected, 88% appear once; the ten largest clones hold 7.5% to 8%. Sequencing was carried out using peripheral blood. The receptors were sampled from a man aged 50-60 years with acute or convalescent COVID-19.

Here the CDR3 reads CASSRSGSLNEQFF. The DNA of the CDR3 is TGTGCCAGTAGTAGAAGCGGGAGCCTCAATGAGCAGTTCTTC. The chain is built from TRBV19 and TRBJ2-1; 8 positions match TRBD2. CDR3 length equals 14 residues. V lost 4 bases and J lost 6; bases outside the gene matches: 5. The germline CDR1 and CDR2 sequences are LNHDA and SQIVND (reference sequence).

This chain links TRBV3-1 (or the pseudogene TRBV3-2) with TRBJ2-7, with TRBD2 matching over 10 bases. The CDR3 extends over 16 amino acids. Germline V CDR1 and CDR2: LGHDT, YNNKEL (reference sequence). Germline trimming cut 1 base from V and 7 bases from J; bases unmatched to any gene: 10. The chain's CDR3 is CASSQAVGLAASEQYF. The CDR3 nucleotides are TGTGCCAGCAGCCAAGCTGTAGGACTAGCGGCTTCTGAGCAGTACTTC.

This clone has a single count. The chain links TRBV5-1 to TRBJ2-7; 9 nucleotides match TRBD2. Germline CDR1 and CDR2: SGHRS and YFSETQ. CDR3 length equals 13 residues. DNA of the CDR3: TGCGGGTTGGGGCGGGAGGGCCTCAACGAGCAGTACTTC. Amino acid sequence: CGLGREGLNEQYF.

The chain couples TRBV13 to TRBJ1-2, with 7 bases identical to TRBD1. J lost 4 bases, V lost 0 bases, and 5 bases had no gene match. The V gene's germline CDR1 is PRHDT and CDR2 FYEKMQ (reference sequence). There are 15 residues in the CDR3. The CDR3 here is CASSLGKRTGYGYTF. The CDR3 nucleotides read TGTGCCAGCAGCTTAGGAAAAAGGACAGGCTATGGCTACACCTTC.

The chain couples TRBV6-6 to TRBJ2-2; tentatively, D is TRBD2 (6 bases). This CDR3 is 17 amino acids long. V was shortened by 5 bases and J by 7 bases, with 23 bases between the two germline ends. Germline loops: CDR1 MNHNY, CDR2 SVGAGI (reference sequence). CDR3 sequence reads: CASSPRILAVGGGELFF. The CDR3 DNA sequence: TGTGCCAGCAGTCCCAGAATTTTAGCGGTCGGGGGCGGGGAGCTGTTTTTT.

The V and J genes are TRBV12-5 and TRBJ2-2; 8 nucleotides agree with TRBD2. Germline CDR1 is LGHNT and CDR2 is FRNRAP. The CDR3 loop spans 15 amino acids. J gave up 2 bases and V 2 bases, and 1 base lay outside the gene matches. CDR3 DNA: TGTGCTAGTGGTTTGAGCGGGGGTAACACCGGGGAGCTGTTTTTT. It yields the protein CASGLSGGNTGELFF.